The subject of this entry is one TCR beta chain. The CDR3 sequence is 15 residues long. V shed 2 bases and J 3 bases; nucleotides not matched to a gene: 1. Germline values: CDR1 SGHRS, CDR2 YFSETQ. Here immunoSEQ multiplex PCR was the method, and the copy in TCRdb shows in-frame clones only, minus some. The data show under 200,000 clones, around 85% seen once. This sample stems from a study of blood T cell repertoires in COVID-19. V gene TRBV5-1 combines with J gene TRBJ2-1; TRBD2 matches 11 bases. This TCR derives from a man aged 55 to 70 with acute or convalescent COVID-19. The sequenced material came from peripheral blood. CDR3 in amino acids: CASSLTSGSYNEQFF. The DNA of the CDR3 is TGCGCCAGCAGCTTAACTAGCGGGAGCTACAATGAGCAGTTCTTC.